The sequence of this T cell receptor beta chain was determined in a study of cytomegalovirus exposure and HLA in healthy donors (dated by TCRdb to 2016 to 2017). In the study overall: A later analysis indicated that the roughly 120 validation repertoires were generated on the platform also employed for the roughly 720 repertoires of the first cohort. Along with the roughly 670-subject first cohort, a separate validation cohort of over a hundred different subjects was used. To predict cytomegalovirus infection status, the study combined high-throughput TCR immunosequencing, statistical association of individual TCRs with disease status, and machine learning. The study was designed to test whether signatures of past pathogen exposure could be identified by cataloging public T cell receptors.

Receptor amplification or capture employed the immunoSEQ multiplex PCR assay. As for the authors' bioinformatics: A statistical classification framework was developed to diagnose cytomegalovirus status using the catalog of TCR beta chain sequences. TCRdb re-hosts the immuneACCESS table, in-frame sequences only. Its copies lack some clones; in the studies checked, an unresolved V gene accounts for under half of them, and the cause for the rest is not known. For V, J and clone size, that table is used; D and trimming come from the DNA. For this sample the table gives roughly 250,000 clones, of which 86% were detected only once. The leading ten clones occupy roughly 1.2% of the sample. What the research found in general, with its limitations: In vitro tests confirmed that three of the cytomegalovirus-associated TCR beta chains recognize cytomegalovirus antigens. Across donors, most TCR sequences were observed very rarely, whereas some public TCRs were present in many individuals. A later analysis found that TCRs clustered in the first cohort also tended to co-occur in the approximately 120 validation repertoires, with more than 90% of cluster scores above 0. According to the authors, the approach could potentially be generalized to other disease states and immunological phenotypes. A later analysis lacked HLA typing for the validation cohort, so it scored co-occurrence in that cohort across all 120 or so repertoires. Cytomegalovirus status was reported to be diagnosed by the classifier with high specificity and sensitivity in both the original and validation cohorts. The study listed approximately 150 TCR beta chains as associated with cytomegalovirus.

This clone was detected a few times. Its antigen has not been determined. Qualities for individual bases were not recorded, and no much larger clone is one base off. The donors belonged to the validation cohort of approximately 130 subjects, which was separate from the 666-subject first cohort. CDR1 and CDR2 are read off the germline V gene as MGHDK and SYGVNS. A distance of 7 bases separates the germline ends of V and J, which lose 6 bases and 2 bases respectively. Measured from the cysteine to the phenylalanine, the CDR3 is 12 residues long. Just CDR3 DNA is preserved here, 36 bases in frame from base 1.

Sequencing was performed on PBMCs. The TCR originated in a woman in her twenties or thirties in good health and CMV-seropositive. In this chain, TRBV25-1 is recombined with TRBJ1-2, with no confident D gene call. The sequenced DNA is TGTGCCAGCAGAACTGAGAACTATGGCTACACCTTC. Its coded protein is CASRTENYGYTF.